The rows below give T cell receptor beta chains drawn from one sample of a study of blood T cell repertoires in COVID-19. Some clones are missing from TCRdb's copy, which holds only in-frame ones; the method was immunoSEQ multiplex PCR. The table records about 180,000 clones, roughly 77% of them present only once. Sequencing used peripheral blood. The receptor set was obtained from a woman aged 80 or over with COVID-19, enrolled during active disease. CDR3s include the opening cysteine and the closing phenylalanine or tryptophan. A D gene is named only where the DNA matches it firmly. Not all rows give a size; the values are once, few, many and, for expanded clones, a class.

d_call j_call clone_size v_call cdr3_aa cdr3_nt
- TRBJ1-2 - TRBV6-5 CASSYTHLTYGYTF TGTGCCAGCAGTTACACTCACCTAACCTATGGCTACACCTTC
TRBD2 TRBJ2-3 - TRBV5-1 CASSSASSGGPDTQYF TGCGCCAGCAGCTCCGCGAGTAGCGGGGGGCCAGATACGCAGTATTTT
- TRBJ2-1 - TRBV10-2 CASRPSGPYNEQFF TGCGCCAGCAGGCCCTCAGGGCCCTACAATGAGCAGTTCTTC
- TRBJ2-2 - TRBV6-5 CASSRQAYGELFF TGTGCCAGCAGTAGACAGGCATACGGGGAGCTGTTTTTT
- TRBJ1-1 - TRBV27 CASSFRRNTEAFF TGTGCCAGCAGTTTCAGAAGGAACACTGAAGCTTTCTTT
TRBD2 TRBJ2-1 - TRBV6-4 CASSDSRSSGNEQFF TGTGCCAGCAGTGACTCGAGGTCTAGCGGAAATGAGCAGTTCTTC
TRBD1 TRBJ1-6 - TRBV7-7 CASSRSQGATLHF TGTGCCAGCAGCCGTTCACAGGGGGCAACCCTCCACTTT
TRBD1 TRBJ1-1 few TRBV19 CASSWAGGATEAFF TGTGCCAGTAGTTGGGCAGGGGGAGCGACTGAAGCTTTCTTT
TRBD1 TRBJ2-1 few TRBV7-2 CASSPWTGTANEQFF TGTGCCAGCAGCCCGTGGACAGGAACGGCCAATGAGCAGTTCTTC
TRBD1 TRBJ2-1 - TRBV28 CASRPRQGGLNEQFF TGTGCCAGCAGACCAAGACAGGGGGGGCTAAATGAGCAGTTCTTC
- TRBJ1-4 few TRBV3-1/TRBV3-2 CASSQVPTGRYEKLFF TGTGCCAGCAGCCAAGTACCGACAGGAAGGTATGAAAAACTGTTTTTT
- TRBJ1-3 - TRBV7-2 CASSSPYVGRRREGNTIYF TGTGCCAGCAGCTCGCCTTACGTCGGGAGAAGACGGGAGGGAAACACCATATATTTT
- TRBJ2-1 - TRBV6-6 CASKTSIDEQFF TGTGCCAGCAAGACTAGTATCGATGAGCAGTTCTTC
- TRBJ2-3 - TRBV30 CAWSLRFEGTDTQYF TGTGCCTGGAGTTTGCGGTTCGAAGGAACAGATACGCAGTATTTT
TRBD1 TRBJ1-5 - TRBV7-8 CASSLETGGGQPQHF TGTGCCAGCAGCTTGGAGACAGGGGGCGGACAGCCCCAGCATTTT
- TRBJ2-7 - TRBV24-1 CATSGLAPTYEQYF TGTGCCACCAGTGGCTTGGCACCCACCTACGAGCAGTACTTC
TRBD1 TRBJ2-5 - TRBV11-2 CASSPGTGKETQYF TGTGCCAGCAGCCCGGGGACAGGGAAAGAGACCCAGTACTTC
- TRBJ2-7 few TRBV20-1 CRAEGSYEQYF TGCAGAGCGGAGGGTTCCTACGAGCAGTACTTC
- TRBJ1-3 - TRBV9 CASSGPSSGNTIYF TGTGCCAGCAGCGGGCCTTCCTCTGGAAACACCATATATTTT
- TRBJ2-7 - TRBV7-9 CASSSPTTGYEQYF TGTGCCAGCAGCTCCCCTACGACGGGTTACGAGCAGTACTTC
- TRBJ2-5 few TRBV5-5 CASSSPKEYGETQYF TGTGCCAGCAGCTCCCCTAAAGAGTACGGGGAGACCCAGTACTTC
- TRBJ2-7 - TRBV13 CASSPGLPHEQYF TGTGCCAGCAGCCCCGGACTACCCCACGAGCAGTACTTC
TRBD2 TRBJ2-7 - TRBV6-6 CASRPGTSGSYEQYF TGTGCCAGCAGGCCCGGGACTAGCGGCTCCTACGAGCAGTACTTC
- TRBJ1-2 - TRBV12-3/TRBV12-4 CASSLGGGSGYTF TGTGCCAGCAGTTTAGGCGGGGGCTCTGGCTACACCTTC
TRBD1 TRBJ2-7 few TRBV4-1 CASSPGTGVSYEQYF TGCGCCAGCAGTCCCGGGACAGGCGTATCCTACGAGCAGTACTTC
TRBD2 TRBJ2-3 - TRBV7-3 CASSLNGGGADTQYF TGTGCCAGCAGCTTAAATGGCGGGGGGGCAGATACGCAGTATTTT
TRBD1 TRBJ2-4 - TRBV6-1 CASSDGQVIAKNIQYF TGTGCCAGCAGTGACGGACAGGTTATAGCCAAAAACATTCAGTACTTC
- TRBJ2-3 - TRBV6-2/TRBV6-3 CASSPLPGLMTDTQYF TGTGCCAGCAGCCCTCTCCCGGGTCTTATGACAGATACGCAGTATTTT
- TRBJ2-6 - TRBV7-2 CASSLVGSRSGANVLTF TGTGCCAGCAGCTTAGTGGGCAGCCGCTCTGGGGCCAACGTCCTGACTTTC
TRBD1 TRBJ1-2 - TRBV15 CATSIPDRVYGYTF TGTGCCACCAGCATCCCAGACAGGGTCTATGGCTACACCTTC
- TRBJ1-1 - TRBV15 CATTADTNTEAFF TGTGCCACCACCGCAGACACGAACACTGAAGCTTTCTTT
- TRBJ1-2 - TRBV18 CASSHREKGYTF TGTGCCAGCTCTCACAGGGAAAAAGGCTACACCTTC
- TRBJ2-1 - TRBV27 CASNTAGFEQFF TGTGCCAGCAACACGGCGGGTTTTGAGCAGTTCTTC
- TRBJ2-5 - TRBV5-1 CASSLDGVRQETQYF TGCGCCAGCAGCTTGGACGGGGTTCGCCAAGAGACCCAGTACTTC
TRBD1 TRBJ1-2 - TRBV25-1 CASSESGNRGYGYTF TGTGCCAGCAGTGAATCCGGGAACAGGGGCTATGGCTACACCTTC
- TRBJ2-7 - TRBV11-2 CASSQGMNYEQYF TGTGCCAGCAGCCAGGGGATGAACTACGAGCAGTACTTC
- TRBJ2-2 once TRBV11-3 CASSSSRDIYTGELFF TGTGCCAGCAGTTCATCCCGGGACATCTACACCGGGGAGCTGTTTTTT
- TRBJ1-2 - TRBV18 CASSPGGYGYGYTF TGTGCCAGCTCACCGGGGGGGTACGGCTATGGCTACACCTTC
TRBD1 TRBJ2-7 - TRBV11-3 CASSHRQGDYEQYF TGTGCCAGCAGCCACCGACAGGGAGACTACGAGCAGTACTTC